These 30 T cell receptor beta chains were all obtained from the same sample, sequenced in a study of beta chain features in type 1 diabetes. Investigators reverse transcribed all isolated RNA, so they sequenced expressed TCRB transcripts. Profiling relied on immunoSEQ multiplex PCR, and the TCRdb table lists in-frame clones only, not all of them. This table has around 16,000 clones, approximately 55% appearing once. The sample was stem cell memory CD4+ T cells from blood. The receptors derive from a woman aged 18-35 years in good health.

The V gene is TRBV6-1, the J gene TRBJ1-1, with 8 bases fitting TRBD1. The CDR3 sequence is 13 residues long. Germline-derived CDR1 and CDR2 are MNHNS and SASEGT. Losses at the gene ends were 5 bases for V and 3 bases for J; bases not matched to a gene: 2. Here the CDR3 reads CASSSDRDTEAFF. The CDR3 nucleotides read TGTGCCAGCAGTTCGGACAGGGACACTGAAGCTTTCTTT.

This chain uses TRBV2 with TRBJ2-4, with TRBD1 matching over 10 bases. The CDR3 spans 15 residues. The V gene end was trimmed by 6 bases and the J gene end by 5 bases; junction bases not matched to a gene: 7. CDR1 is SNHLY and CDR2 is FYNNEI in the germline V gene. The CDR3 region is CASSPDRGSQNIQYF. The CDR3 nucleotides are TGTGCCAGCAGCCCGGACAGGGGGTCCCAAAACATTCAGTACTTC.

V and J are TRBV2 and TRBJ1-2, with a weak D call TRBD1 (5 bases). V lost 7 bases and J 8 bases, leaving 17 bases between the germline ends. The V gene's germline CDR1 is SNHLY and CDR2 FYNNEI. The CDR3 consists of 13 residues. The CDR3 spells CASIPQGHWGYTF. The DNA of the CDR3 is TGTGCCAGCATCCCCCAGGGCCATTGGGGCTACACCTTC.

The CDR3 DNA sequence: TGTGCCAGCAGTTCCCGTGCGGGAGGGACCTACAATGAGCAGTTCTTC. The encoded protein is CASSSRAGGTYNEQFF. V gene TRBV6-5 combines with J gene TRBJ2-1, with 9 positions matching TRBD2. The CDR3 contains 16 residues. The V gene's germline CDR1 is MNHEY and CDR2 SVGAGI. V gave up 4 bases and J gave up 2 bases; unmatched junction bases: 6.

V gene TRBV7-2 combines with J gene TRBJ2-5; 9 bases fit TRBD2. The CDR3 is 15 amino acids. Germline CDR1 is SGHTA and CDR2 is FQGNSA. Germline trimming cut 2 bases from V and 5 bases from J; bases unmatched to any gene: 6. CDR3 DNA: TGTGCCAGCAGCTTAAGGCTAGCGGGGCGGGAGACCCAGTACTTC. Its protein is CASSLRLAGRETQYF.

This clone was counted a few times. This chain connects TRBV5-8 to TRBJ2-1; 9 positions match TRBD2. Germline V gives CDR1 SGHTS, CDR2 YDEGEE. The CDR3 has 17 amino acids. V shed 0 bases and J 3 bases; nucleotides not matched to a gene: 7. The CDR3 region is CASSLELAGVNYNEQFF. In DNA form, the CDR3 reads TGTGCCAGCAGCTTGGAGTTAGCGGGAGTAAACTACAATGAGCAGTTCTTC.

V and J are TRBV29-1 and TRBJ2-1, with D perhaps matching TRBD2 (6 bases). Trimming stripped 6 bases from V and 15 bases from J, with 18 bases between. The CDR3 covers 11 residues. CDR1 and CDR2 from the germline V gene are SQVTM and ANQGSEA. In DNA form, the CDR3 reads TGCAGCGTGGAACTCGGGGGAGGTCGGTTCTTC. Its translation: CSVELGGGRFF.

V is TRBV18 and J is TRBJ1-2; D uncertain. V lost 3 bases and J 6 bases, leaving 11 bases between the germline ends. This CDR3 has 13 residues. The germline gives CDR1 KGHSH, CDR2 LQKENI. The CDR3 bases are TGTGCCAGCTCACCGGGCAGCGGGCATGGCTACACCTTC. Protein sequence: CASSPGSGHGYTF.

The genes are TRBV4-1 and TRBJ1-3; D perhaps matches TRBD1 (5 bases). The V end lost 4 bases, the J end lost 5 bases, and 12 bases lay between the germline ends. CDR1 is MGHRA and CDR2 is YSYEKL in the germline V gene. The CDR3 contains 14 residues. CDR3 sequence: CASSPRTGRNTIYF. CDR3 DNA: TGCGCCAGCAGCCCACGCACAGGAAGAAACACCATATATTTT.

V gene TRBV18 combines with J gene TRBJ1-5; 9 nucleotides align to TRBD1. CDR1 is KGHSH, CDR2 LQKENI, per germline. CDR3 length: 16 amino acids. The junction had 12 bases not matched to a gene; V was cut back by 6 bases and J by 6 bases. CDR3 nucleotides: TGTGCCAGCTCCGAGACAGGGGGGGGACAAGGTCAGCCCCAGCATTTT. This translates into CASSETGGGQGQPQHF.

This chain joins TRBV27 and TRBJ1-3; perhaps TRBD1 as D (6 bases). CDR3 length: 15 amino acids. CDR1 and CDR2 (germline): MNHEY, SMNVEV (reference sequence). V was shortened by 5 bases and J by 0 bases, with 11 bases between the two germline ends. CDR3 in amino acids: CASSADRTSGNTIYF. The CDR3 nucleotides read TGTGCCAGCAGTGCCGACAGGACCTCTGGAAACACCATATATTTT.

This chain links TRBV5-6 with TRBJ1-5; 8 nucleotides agree with TRBD1. This CDR3 is 16 amino acids long. CDR1 is SGHDT and CDR2 is YYEEEE in the germline V gene. The trim removed 4 bases at V and 2 bases at J, leaving 8 bases unmatched. CDR3 DNA sequence: TGTGCCAGCAGCGTTTACGGACAGGGCCGCAATCAGCCCCAGCATTTT. Translating it yields CASSVYGQGRNQPQHF.

The chain recombines TRBV30 with TRBJ2-1; TRBD1 is a possible D gene (5 bases). Trimming cost V 6 bases and J 7 bases, with 13 bases left between them. CDR3 length: 12 residues. Germline CDR1 is GTSNPN and CDR2 is SVGIG (reference sequence). CDR3 nucleotide sequence: TGTGCCTGCGCACCAGGGTATAATGAGCAGTTCTTC. This codes for CACAPGYNEQFF.

The genes are TRBV10-3 and TRBJ1-1; D is possibly TRBD1 (5 bases). CDR3 length: 13 residues. The V end was cut by 0 bases, the J end by 10 bases, with 12 bases between. Per the germline V gene, CDR1 is ENHRY and CDR2 is SYGVKD. CDR3 amino acids: CAISESTGVGAFF. The DNA for the CDR3 is TGTGCCATCAGTGAGTCGACGGGGGTTGGAGCTTTCTTT.

This clone was counted only a few times. The chain recombines TRBV15 with TRBJ2-5, with TRBD2 matching over 8 bases. The CDR3 runs 15 residues. Germline values: CDR1 LNHNV, CDR2 YYDKDF (reference sequence). With 2 bases clipped from V and 2 bases from J, the junction kept 4 bases outside the gene matches. In DNA form, the CDR3 reads TGTGCCACCAGCAGAAGCGGGAGTAGGCAAGAGACCCAGTACTTC. The encoded protein is CATSRSGSRQETQYF.

The chain joins TRBV19 to TRBJ2-1, with 8 nucleotides matching TRBD2. Germline V CDR1 and CDR2: LNHDA, SQIVND (reference sequence). After removal of 3 bases from V and 5 bases from J, the junction contained 9 bases not matched to a gene. CDR3 size: 16 residues. The CDR3 coding sequence is TGTGCCAGTAGTATTCAGGGCGGGAGGCTTAACAATGAGCAGTTCTTC. Amino acids: CASSIQGGRLNNEQFF.

The chain uses TRBV6-1 and TRBJ1-1; unclear D gene. Trimming removed 2 bases from V and 4 bases from J, with 11 bases in between. The CDR3 sequence is 14 residues long. CDR1 is MNHNS and CDR2 is SASEGT in the germline V gene. CDR3 region: CASSEQVLITEAFF. CDR3 DNA sequence: TGTGCCAGCAGTGAACAGGTTCTTATCACTGAAGCTTTCTTT.

The rearrangement uses TRBV9 and TRBJ2-1, with D perhaps matching TRBD2 (6 bases). CDR1 is SGDLS, CDR2 YYNGEE, per germline. This CDR3 is built from 16 residues. Trimming removed 0 bases at V and 6 bases at J, with 16 bases between. Written as DNA, the CDR3 is TGTGCCAGCAGCGTAGGTGGAGGACTGGGGGGCAATGAGCAGTTCTTC. This gives the protein CASSVGGGLGGNEQFF.

V usage is TRBV11-2 and J usage is TRBJ1-3; D is possibly TRBD1 (6 bases). The CDR3 runs to 18 residues. Trimming left V 6 bases short and J 0 bases short, with 21 bases between. Looked up from germline, CDR1 is SGHAT and CDR2 is FQNNGV. This CDR3 is CASSRQAIGSYSGNTIYF. The CDR3 bases are TGTGCCAGCAGTCGACAGGCGATCGGATCTTACTCTGGAAACACCATATATTTT.

The chain uses TRBV18 and TRBJ2-1; D unresolved. Trimming removed 0 bases at V and 6 bases at J, with 6 bases between. Germline lookup yields CDR1 KGHSH and CDR2 LQKENI. The CDR3 contains 13 residues. As DNA, the CDR3 is TGTGCCAGCTCACCACCTCCGGGCAATGAGCAGTTCTTC. It codes for CASSPPPGNEQFF. The whole variable domain, filled in from reference TRBV18 and TRBJ2-1, reads NAGVMQNPRHLVRRRGQEARLRCSPMKGHSHVYWYRQLPEEGLKFMVYLQKENIIDESGMPKERFSAEFPKEGPSILRIQQVVRGDSAAYFCASSPPPGNEQFFGPGTRLTVL.

The chain uses TRBV6-6 and TRBJ2-1; TRBD2 matches at 7 bases. The germline CDR1 and CDR2 sequences are MNHNY and SVGAGI (reference sequence). The CDR3 has 14 residues. With 10 bases clipped from V and 2 bases from J, the junction kept 8 bases outside the gene matches. The CDR3 nucleotides read TGTGCCACCAGGGAGGGGATCACCTACAATGAGCAGTTCTTC. Translated: CATREGITYNEQFF.

This rearrangement joins TRBV1 to TRBJ1-5; the table's TRBD1 call for D was not verified on the DNA. TRBV1 is recorded as a pseudogene. This CDR3 region has 17 residues. The CDR3 spells CTSSQDPGGRSNQPQHF. The DNA for the CDR3 is TGCACCAGCAGCCAAGATCCAGGGGGCAGAAGCAATCAGCCCCAGCATTTT.

V gene TRBV5-1 combines with J gene TRBJ2-1; 7 nucleotides agree with TRBD2. V shed 0 bases, J shed 3 bases, and the junction held 6 bases outside the gene matches. The CDR3 runs 16 residues. Germline V CDR1 and CDR2: SGHRS, YFSETQ. CDR3: CASSLDGTKHYNEQFF. The CDR3 DNA is TGCGCCAGCAGCTTGGACGGGACTAAACACTACAATGAGCAGTTCTTC.

The chain links TRBV18 to TRBJ2-5, with TRBD1 matching 7 bases. V lost 2 bases and J lost 4; bases outside the gene matches: 10. Germline assignment: CDR1 KGHSH and CDR2 LQKENI. The CDR3 runs to 16 residues. CDR3 nucleotides: TGTGCCAGCTCACCAGGAACAGGGGAAGAGAGAGAGACCCAGTACTTC. Its translation is CASSPGTGEERETQYF.

The table lists this clone with a few counts. V gene TRBV30 combines with J gene TRBJ2-3; TRBD2 matches at 7 bases. The CDR3 is made up of 12 amino acids. The ends lost 1 base at V and 11 bases at J; junction bases unmatched: 6. Per the germline V gene, CDR1 is GTSNPN and CDR2 is SVGIG (reference sequence). CDR3 sequence (DNA): TGTGCCTGGAGTGGGGGAGGGCAATGGCAGTATTTT. This translates into CAWSGGGQWQYF. Using reference TRBV30 and TRBJ2-3 for the parts outside the CDR3, the full variable domain is SQTIHQWPATLVQPVGSPLSLECTVEGTSNPNLYWYRQAAGRGLQLLFYSVGIGQISSEVPQNLSASRPQDRQFILSSKKLLLSDSGFYLCAWSGGGQWQYFGPGTRLTVL.

The chain recombines TRBV29-1 with TRBJ1-1; a possible D gene is TRBD1 (6 bases). Germline lookup yields CDR1 SQVTM and CDR2 ANQGSEA. The CDR3 consists of 14 residues. V gave up 5 bases and J gave up 0 bases, with 13 bases separating them. Here the CDR3 reads CSVSLGTLNTEAFF. The DNA of the CDR3 is TGCAGCGTTTCCCTTGGGACACTGAACACTGAAGCTTTCTTT. Combining the CDR3 with reference TRBV29-1 and TRBJ1-1 gives the whole variable domain SAVISQKPSRDICQRGTSLTIQCQVDSQVTMMFWYRQQPGQSLTLIATANQGSEATYESGFVIDKFPISRPNLTFSTLTVSNMSPEDSSIYLCSVSLGTLNTEAFFGQGTRLTVV.

This chain joins TRBV27 and TRBJ1-1, with 10 nucleotides matching TRBD1. This CDR3 has 15 residues. Germline CDR1 MNHEY, CDR2 SMNVEV (reference sequence). The J segment lost 4 bases and the V segment lost 11 bases, leaving 13 bases of the junction unmatched. CDR3: CAVSGTGAWGTEAFF. In nucleotides, the CDR3 is TGTGCCGTATCCGGGACAGGGGCCTGGGGCACTGAAGCTTTCTTT.

This chain uses TRBV4-1 with TRBJ1-6, with D hard to call. The CDR3 length is 18 residues. V was pared by 0 bases and J by 0 bases, with 12 bases between. Per germline, CDR1 MGHRA and CDR2 YSYEKL. DNA of the CDR3: TGCGCCAGCAGCCAAGATCCACAGTTATTCTCCTATAATTCACCCCTCCACTTT. Protein sequence: CASSQDPQLFSYNSPLHF.

The V gene is TRBV5-8, the J gene TRBJ2-5, with D uncertain. Trimming pared 0 bases from V and 6 bases from J, leaving 18 bases between. The CDR3 has 16 residues. CDR1 and CDR2 from the germline V gene are SGHTS and YDEGEE. The CDR3 region is CASSLDFETPVKTQYF. CDR3 bases: TGTGCCAGCAGCTTGGATTTCGAGACACCGGTAAAGACCCAGTACTTC.

The table lists this clone with a few counts. The genes are TRBV18 and TRBJ2-3, with D tentatively TRBD1 (6 bases). Per germline, CDR1 KGHSH and CDR2 LQKENI. Trimming shortened V by 4 bases and J by 0 bases, and 17 bases separated the two germline ends. The CDR3 spans 17 residues. In DNA form, the CDR3 reads TGTGCCAGCTCACAACTCGTAGCAGGGGCCAGCACAGATACGCAGTATTTT. Its translation is CASSQLVAGASTDTQYF.